The rows below give T cell receptor beta chains drawn from one sample of a study of beta chain features in type 1 diabetes. Libraries were prepared by immunoSEQ multiplex PCR; TCRdb keeps only in-frame clonotypes and omits some of them. This sample has almost 350,000 clones, with around 7.6% found just once. The specimen sequenced was central memory CD4+ T cells from blood. These receptor sequences come from a woman in her late teens or twenties in good health. The CDR3 runs from the conserved cysteine through the conserved F or W. Each record gives: clone size, J gene, V gene, D gene, CDR3 protein, CDR3 DNA. The D gene is left open where the match is weak. Clone size is shown for a subset of rows, as once, few, many or a class of expanded clone.

. TRBJ1-5 TRBV28 TRBD1 CASSLWDRAKPQHF TGTGCCAGCAGTTTATGGGACAGGGCCAAGCCCCAGCATTTT
. TRBJ2-5 TRBV5-1 . CASSLAGRRGQETQYF TGCGCCAGCAGCTTGGCCGGGAGAAGAGGGCAAGAGACCCAGTACTTC
few TRBJ2-1 TRBV2 TRBD1 CASSQNRGYEQFF TGTGCCAGCAGCCAAAACAGGGGCTATGAGCAGTTCTTC
few TRBJ2-7 TRBV28 TRBD1 CASSGQVVYEQYF TGTGCCAGCAGTGGACAGGTCGTCTACGAGCAGTACTTC
few TRBJ1-5 TRBV6-6 . CASSLDTSYQPQHF TGTGCCAGCAGCCTGGACACGAGTTATCAGCCCCAGCATTTT
many TRBJ2-7 TRBV5-1 . CASSQLGEQYF TGCGCCAGCAGCCAACTAGGCGAGCAGTACTTC
. TRBJ1-5 TRBV18 . CASSPNGGWVNQPQHF TGTGCCAGCTCACCAAATGGTGGCTGGGTCAATCAGCCCCAGCATTTT
few TRBJ2-2 TRBV7-3 TRBD2 CASSPSGTSGTGELFF TGTGCCAGCAGCCCCTCAGGGACTAGCGGCACCGGGGAGCTGTTTTTT
. TRBJ2-7 TRBV11-2 TRBD1 CASSLGLGQVSRGEQYF TGTGCCAGCAGCTTAGGACTGGGACAGGTCAGTCGGGGTGAGCAGTACTTC
. TRBJ2-5 TRBV21-1 . CASSKARRLDPSRETQYF TGTGCCAGCAGCAAAGCGCGTCGTCTCGATCCCTCGAGGGAGACCCAGTACTTC
few TRBJ2-1 TRBV5-4 TRBD2 CASSRFRSSGSLDEQFF TGTGCCAGCAGCCGGTTCCGTTCCAGCGGGAGTCTGGATGAGCAGTTCTTC
few TRBJ2-1 TRBV6-1 . CASSEGLKSYNEQFF TGTGCCAGCAGTGAAGGGCTAAAGTCCTACAATGAGCAGTTCTTC